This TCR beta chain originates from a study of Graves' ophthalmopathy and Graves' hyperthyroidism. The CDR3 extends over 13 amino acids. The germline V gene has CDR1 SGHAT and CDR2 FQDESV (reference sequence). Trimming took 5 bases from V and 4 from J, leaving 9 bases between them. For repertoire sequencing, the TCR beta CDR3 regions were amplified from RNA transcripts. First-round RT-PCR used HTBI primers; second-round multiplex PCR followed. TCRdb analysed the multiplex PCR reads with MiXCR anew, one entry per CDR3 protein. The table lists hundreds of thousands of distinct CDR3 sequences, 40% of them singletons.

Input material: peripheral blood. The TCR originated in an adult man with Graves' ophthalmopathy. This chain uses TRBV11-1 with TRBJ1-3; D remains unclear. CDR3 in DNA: TGTGCCAGCAGCCACGGACGAGGAAACACCATATATTTT. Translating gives CASSHGRGNTIYF.